What follows is one TCR beta chain and its context. Its antigen is not identified. Those donating, healthy Caucasian individuals from Russia, were aged about 6 to 100. A second roughly 6 to 12 cycle PCR used barcoded and J-beta primers. TCRdb fed the 5' RACE reads into MiXCR, producing one record per CDR3 protein. The profile shows approximately 880,000 distinct CDR3 sequences, around 48% of them singletons. This entry comes from a study of blood T cells in healthy people across ages. General study results and limits: It was the long-lived donors that had more naive CD4+ cells and higher diversity than aged donors. A roughly linear age-dependent decrease characterized TCR beta diversity per million T cells.

The CDR3 runs to 15 residues. Trimming left V 0 bases short and J 0 bases short, with 8 bases between. Germline V CDR1 and CDR2: SGHVS, FQNEAQ. The J gene is TRBJ1-2, the V gene TRBV7-8, with D unresolved. This clonotype was obtained from a man younger than 40 in good health. Input material: blood. The CDR3: CASSLAGPANYGYTF. In DNA form, the CDR3 reads TGTGCCAGCAGCTTAGCCGGGCCAGCTAACTATGGCTACACCTTC.